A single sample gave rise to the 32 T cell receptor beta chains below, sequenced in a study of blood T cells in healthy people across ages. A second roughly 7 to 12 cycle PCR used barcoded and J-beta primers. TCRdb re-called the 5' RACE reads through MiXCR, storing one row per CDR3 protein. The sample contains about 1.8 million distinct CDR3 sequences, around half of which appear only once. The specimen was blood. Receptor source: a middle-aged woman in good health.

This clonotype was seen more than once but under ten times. The chain's CDR3 is CASSKIGTSGDNEQFF. The CDR3 DNA sequence: TGTGCCAGCAGCAAGATAGGGACTAGCGGGGACAATGAGCAGTTCTTC. The chain uses TRBV7-9 and TRBJ2-1, with 13 bases fitting TRBD2. In germline, CDR1 is SEHNR, CDR2 FQNEAQ (reference sequence). The length of the CDR3 is 16 residues. The junction had 6 bases not matched to a gene; V was cut back by 5 bases and J by 5 bases.

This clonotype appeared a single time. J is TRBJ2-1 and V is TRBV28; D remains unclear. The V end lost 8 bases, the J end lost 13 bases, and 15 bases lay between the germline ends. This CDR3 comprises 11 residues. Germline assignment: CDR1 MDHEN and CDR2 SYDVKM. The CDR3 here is CASHSSTAQFF. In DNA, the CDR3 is TGTGCCAGCCATTCTTCAACTGCACAGTTCTTC.

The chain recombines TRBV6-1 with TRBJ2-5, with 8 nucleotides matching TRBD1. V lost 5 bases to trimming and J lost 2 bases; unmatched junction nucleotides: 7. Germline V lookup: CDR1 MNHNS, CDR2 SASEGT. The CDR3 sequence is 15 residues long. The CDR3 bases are TGTGCCAGCAGTCCCGTCGACAGGGGTCAAGAGACCCAGTACTTC. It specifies CASSPVDRGQETQYF.

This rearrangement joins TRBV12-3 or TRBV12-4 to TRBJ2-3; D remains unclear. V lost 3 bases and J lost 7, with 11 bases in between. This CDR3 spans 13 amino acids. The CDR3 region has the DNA TGTGCCAGCAGTTTTGGGTCGGGTAATACGCAGTATTTT. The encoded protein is CASSFGSGNTQYF.

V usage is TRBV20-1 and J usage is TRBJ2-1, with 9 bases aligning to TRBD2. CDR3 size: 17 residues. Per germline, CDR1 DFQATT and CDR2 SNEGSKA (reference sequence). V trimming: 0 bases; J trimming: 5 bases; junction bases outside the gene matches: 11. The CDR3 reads CSARDWVAGGPNNEQFF. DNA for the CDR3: TGCAGTGCTAGAGATTGGGTGGCGGGGGGGCCGAACAATGAGCAGTTCTTC.

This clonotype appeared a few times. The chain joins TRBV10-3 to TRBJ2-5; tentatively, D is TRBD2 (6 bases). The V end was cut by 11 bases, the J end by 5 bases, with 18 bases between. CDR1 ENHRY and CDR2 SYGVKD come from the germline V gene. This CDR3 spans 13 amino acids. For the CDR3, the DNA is TGTGCCTCCTCGATAGGAGGGTTGGAGACCCAGTACTTC. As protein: CASSIGGLETQYF.

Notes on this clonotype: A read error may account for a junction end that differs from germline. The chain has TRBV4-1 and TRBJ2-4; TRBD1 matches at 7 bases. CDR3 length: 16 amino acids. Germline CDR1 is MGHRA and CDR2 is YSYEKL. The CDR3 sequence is CASSQDWDRAKNVQYF. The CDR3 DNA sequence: TGCGCCAGCAGCCAAGATTGGGACAGAGCCAAAAACGTTCAGTACTTC.

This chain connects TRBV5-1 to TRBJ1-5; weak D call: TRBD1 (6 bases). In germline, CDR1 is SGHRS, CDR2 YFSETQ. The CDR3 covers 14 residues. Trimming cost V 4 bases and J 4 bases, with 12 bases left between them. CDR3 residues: CASSTGQQNQPQHF. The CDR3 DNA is TGCGCCAGCAGCACCGGACAGCAGAATCAGCCCCAGCATTTT. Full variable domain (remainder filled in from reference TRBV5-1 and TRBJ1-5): KAGVTQTPRYLIKTRGQQVTLSCSPISGHRSVSWYQQTPGQGLQFLFEYFSETQRNKGNFPGRFSGRQFSNSRSEMNVSTLELGDSALYLCASSTGQQNQPQHFGDGTRLSIL.

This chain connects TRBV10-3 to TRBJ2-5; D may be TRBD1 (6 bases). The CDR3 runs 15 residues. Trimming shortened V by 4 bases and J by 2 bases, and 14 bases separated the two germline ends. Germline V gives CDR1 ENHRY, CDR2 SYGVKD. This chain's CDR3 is CAISGTGTTQETQYF. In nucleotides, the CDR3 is TGTGCCATCAGTGGAACAGGGACAACACAAGAGACCCAGTACTTC.

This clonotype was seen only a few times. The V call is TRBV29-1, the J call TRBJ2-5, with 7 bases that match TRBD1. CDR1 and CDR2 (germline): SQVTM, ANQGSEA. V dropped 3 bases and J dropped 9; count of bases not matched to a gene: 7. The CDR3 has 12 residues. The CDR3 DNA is TGCAGCGTTGAGCTGACCCAGGGGGCCCAGTACTTC. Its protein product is CSVELTQGAQYF. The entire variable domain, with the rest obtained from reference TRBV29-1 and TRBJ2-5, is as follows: SAVISQKPSRDICQRGTSLTIQCQVDSQVTMMFWYRQQPGQSLTLIATANQGSEATYESGFVIDKFPISRPNLTFSTLTVSNMSPEDSSIYLCSVELTQGAQYFGPGTRLLVL.

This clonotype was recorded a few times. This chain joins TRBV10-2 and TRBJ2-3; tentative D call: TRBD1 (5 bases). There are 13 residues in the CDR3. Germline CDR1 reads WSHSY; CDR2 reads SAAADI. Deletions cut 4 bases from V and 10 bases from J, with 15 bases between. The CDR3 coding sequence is TGCGCCAGCAGTGGCCCCCGGACAAGTGCGCAGTATTTT. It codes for CASSGPRTSAQYF.

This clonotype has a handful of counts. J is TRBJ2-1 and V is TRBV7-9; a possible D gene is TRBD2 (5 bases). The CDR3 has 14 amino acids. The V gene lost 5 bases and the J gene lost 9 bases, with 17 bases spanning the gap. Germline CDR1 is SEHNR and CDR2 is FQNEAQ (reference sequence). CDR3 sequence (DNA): TGTGCCAGCAGCCCCACCACGGATAGCGTTGAGCAGTTCTTC. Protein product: CASSPTTDSVEQFF.

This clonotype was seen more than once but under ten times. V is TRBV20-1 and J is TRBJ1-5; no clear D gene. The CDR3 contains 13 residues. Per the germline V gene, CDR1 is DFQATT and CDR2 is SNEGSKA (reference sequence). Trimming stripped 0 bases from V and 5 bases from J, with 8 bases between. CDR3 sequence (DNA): TGCAGTGCTAGAGATGTGGGGTATCAGCCCCAGCATTTT. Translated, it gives CSARDVGYQPQHF.

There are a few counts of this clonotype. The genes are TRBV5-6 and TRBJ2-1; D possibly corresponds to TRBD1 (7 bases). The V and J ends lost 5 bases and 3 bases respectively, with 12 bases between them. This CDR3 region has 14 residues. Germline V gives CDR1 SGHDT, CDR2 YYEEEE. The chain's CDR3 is CASSRQGGYNEQFF. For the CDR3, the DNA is TGTGCCAGCAGTAGACAGGGAGGCTACAATGAGCAGTTCTTC.

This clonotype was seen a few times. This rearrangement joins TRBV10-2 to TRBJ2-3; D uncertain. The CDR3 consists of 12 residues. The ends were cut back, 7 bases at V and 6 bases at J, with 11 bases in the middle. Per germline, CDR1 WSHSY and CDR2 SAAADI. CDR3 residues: CASTPAVDTQYF. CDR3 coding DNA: TGCGCCAGCACCCCAGCCGTCGATACGCAGTATTTT.

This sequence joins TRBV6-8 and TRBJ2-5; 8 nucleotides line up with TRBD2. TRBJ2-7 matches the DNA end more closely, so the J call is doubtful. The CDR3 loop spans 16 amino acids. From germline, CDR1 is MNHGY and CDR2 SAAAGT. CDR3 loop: CASIHPGLVRGYEQYF. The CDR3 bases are TGTGCCAGCATACACCCGGGACTAGTGAGAGGGTACGAGCAGTACTTC.

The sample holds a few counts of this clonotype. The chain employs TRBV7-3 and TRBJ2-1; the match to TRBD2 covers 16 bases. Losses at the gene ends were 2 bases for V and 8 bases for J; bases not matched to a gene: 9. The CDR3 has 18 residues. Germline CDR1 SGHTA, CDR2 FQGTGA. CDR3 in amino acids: CASSLLGLAGGPGDEQFF. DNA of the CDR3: TGTGCCAGCAGCTTACTGGGACTAGCGGGGGGGCCAGGCGATGAGCAGTTCTTC. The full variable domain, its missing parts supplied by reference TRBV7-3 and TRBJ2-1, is GAGVSQTPSNKVTEKGKYVELRCDPISGHTALYWYRQSLGQGPEFLIYFQGTGAADDSGLPNDRFFAVRPEGSVSTLKIQRTERGDSAVYLCASSLLGLAGGPGDEQFFGPGTRLTVL.

The CDR3 bases are TGCAGTACCTCACTTTGGTATGGCTACACCTTC. This translates into CSTSLWYGYTF. The rearrangement links TRBV20-1 to TRBJ1-2; D is unclear. The germline CDR1 and CDR2 sequences are DFQATT and SNEGSKA (reference sequence). Trimming left V 8 bases short and J 5 bases short, with 12 bases between. This CDR3 is built from 11 residues.

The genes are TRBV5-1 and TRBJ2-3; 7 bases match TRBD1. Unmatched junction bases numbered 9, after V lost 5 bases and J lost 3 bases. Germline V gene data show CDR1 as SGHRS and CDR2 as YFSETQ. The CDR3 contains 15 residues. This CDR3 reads CASRRDRERTDTQYF. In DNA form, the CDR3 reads TGCGCCAGCAGACGTGACAGGGAGAGGACAGATACGCAGTATTTT.

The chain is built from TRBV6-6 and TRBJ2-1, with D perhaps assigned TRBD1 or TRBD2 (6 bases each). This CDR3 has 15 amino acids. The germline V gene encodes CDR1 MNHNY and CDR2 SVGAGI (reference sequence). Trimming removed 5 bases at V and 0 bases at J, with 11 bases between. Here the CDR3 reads CASSAGGRSYNEQFF. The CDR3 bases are TGTGCCAGCAGTGCCGGGGGCCGCTCCTACAATGAGCAGTTCTTC.

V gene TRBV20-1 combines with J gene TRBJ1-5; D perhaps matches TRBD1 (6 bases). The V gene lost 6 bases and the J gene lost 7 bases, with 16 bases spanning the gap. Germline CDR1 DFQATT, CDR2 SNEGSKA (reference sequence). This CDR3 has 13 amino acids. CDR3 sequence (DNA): TGCAGTGCCGACTTCCGGGGGGGCCAGCCCCAGCATTTT. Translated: CSADFRGGQPQHF.

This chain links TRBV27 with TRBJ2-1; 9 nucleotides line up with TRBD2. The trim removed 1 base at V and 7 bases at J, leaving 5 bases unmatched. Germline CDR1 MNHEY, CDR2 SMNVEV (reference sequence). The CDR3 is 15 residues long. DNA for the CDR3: TGTGCCAGCAGTTTATACACCCTAGCGGGAAATGAGCAGTTCTTC. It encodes CASSLYTLAGNEQFF.

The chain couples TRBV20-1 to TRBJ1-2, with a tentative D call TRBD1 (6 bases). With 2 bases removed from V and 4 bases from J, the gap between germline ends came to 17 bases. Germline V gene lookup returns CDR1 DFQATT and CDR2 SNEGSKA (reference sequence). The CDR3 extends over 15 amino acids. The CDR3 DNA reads TGCAGTGCTAGACCCCGGACAGAACGACTCTATGGCTACACCTTC. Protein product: CSARPRTERLYGYTF.

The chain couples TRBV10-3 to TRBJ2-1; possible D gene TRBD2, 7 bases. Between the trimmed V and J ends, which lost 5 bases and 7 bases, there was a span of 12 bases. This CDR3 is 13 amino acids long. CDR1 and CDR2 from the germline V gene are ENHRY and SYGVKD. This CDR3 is CAISTGGENEQFF. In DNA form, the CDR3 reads TGTGCCATCAGTACGGGGGGCGAGAATGAGCAGTTCTTC.

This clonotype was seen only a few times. The CDR3 region is CASSGSGQETQYF. In DNA, the CDR3 is TGTGCCAGCAGCGGTAGCGGCCAAGAGACCCAGTACTTC. The V call is TRBV3-1, the J call TRBJ2-5, with D possibly matching TRBD2 (6 bases). Germline CDR1 is LGHDT and CDR2 is YNNKEL (reference sequence). There are 13 residues in the CDR3. Trimming shortened V by 5 bases and J by 1 base, and 8 bases separated the two germline ends.

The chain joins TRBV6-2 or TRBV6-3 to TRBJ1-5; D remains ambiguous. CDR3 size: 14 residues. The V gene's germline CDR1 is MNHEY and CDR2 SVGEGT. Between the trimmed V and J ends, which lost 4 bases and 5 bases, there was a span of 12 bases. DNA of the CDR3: TGTGCCAGCAGTTCCGGGGTTGGGGATCAGCCCCAGCATTTT. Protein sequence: CASSSGVGDQPQHF.

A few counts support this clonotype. CDR3 sequence (DNA): TGTGCCAGCAGCACCGGGGGGGCCCGTTCAGATACGCAGTATTTT. This encodes CASSTGGARSDTQYF. The chain employs TRBV7-3 and TRBJ2-3; 8 bases are a match to TRBD2. Germline V CDR1 and CDR2: SGHTA, FQGTGA. CDR3 length: 15 residues. V trimming: 5 bases; J trimming: 4 bases; junction bases outside the gene matches: 8.

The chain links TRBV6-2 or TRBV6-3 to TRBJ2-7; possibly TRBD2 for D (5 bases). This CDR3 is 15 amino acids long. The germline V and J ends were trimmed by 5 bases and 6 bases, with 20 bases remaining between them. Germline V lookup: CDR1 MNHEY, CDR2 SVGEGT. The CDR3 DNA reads TGTGCCAGCAGTAGTGGGTTCCCCGGACTGACCGAGCAGTACTTC. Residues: CASSSGFPGLTEQYF.

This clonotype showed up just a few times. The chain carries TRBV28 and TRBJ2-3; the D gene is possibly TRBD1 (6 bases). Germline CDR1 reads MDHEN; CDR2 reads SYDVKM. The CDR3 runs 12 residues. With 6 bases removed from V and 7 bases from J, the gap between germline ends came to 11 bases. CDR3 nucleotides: TGTGCCAGCAGGCAAACAGGGTATACGCAGTATTTT. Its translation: CASRQTGYTQYF.

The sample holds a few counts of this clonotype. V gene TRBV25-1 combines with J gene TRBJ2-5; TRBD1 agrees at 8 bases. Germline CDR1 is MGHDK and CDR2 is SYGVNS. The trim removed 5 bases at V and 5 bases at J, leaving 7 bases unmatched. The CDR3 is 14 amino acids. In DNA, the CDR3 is TGTGCCAGCAGTCAGGGGGCTGTTTGGGAGACCCAGTACTTC. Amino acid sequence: CASSQGAVWETQYF.

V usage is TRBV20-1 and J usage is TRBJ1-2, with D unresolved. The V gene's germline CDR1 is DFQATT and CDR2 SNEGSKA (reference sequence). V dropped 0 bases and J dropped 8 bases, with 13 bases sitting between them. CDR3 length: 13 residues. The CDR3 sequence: CSARDAVLRGYTF. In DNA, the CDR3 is TGCAGTGCTAGAGATGCAGTCCTAAGAGGCTACACCTTC.

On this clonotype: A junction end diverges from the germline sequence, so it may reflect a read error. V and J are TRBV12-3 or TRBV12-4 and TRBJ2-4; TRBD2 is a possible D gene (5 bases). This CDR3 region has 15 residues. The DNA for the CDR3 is TGTGCCAGCAGTTCCTCGGGTCTAGCCGAAAACATTCAGTACTTC. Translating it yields CASSSSGLAENIQYF.